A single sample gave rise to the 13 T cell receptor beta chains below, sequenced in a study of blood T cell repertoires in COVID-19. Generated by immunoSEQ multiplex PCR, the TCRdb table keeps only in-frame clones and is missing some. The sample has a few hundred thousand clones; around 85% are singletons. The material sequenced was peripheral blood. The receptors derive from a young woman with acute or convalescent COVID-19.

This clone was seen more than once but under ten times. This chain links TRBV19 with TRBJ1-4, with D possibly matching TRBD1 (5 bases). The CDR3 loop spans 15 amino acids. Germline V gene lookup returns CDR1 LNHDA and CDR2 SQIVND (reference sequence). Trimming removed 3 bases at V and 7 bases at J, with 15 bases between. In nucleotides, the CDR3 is TGTGCCAGTAGTATGACCTTTGGGGCGAGTGAAAAACTGTTTTTT. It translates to CASSMTFGASEKLFF. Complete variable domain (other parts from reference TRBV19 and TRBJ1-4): DGGITQSPKYLFRKEGQNVTLSCEQNLNHDAMYWYRQDPGQGLRLIYYSQIVNDFQKGDIAEGYSVSREKKESFPLTVTSAQKNPTAFYLCASSMTFGASEKLFFGSGTQLSVL.

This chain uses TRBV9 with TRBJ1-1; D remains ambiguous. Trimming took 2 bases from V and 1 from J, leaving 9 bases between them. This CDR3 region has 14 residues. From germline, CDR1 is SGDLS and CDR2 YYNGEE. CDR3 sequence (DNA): TGTGCCAGCAGCGTCACGAGCAAGAACACTGAAGCTTTCTTT. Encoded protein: CASSVTSKNTEAFF.

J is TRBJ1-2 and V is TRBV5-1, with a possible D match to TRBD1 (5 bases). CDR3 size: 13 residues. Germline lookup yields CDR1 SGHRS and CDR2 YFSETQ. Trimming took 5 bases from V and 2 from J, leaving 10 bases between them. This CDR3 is CASRVDSNYGYTF. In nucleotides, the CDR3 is TGCGCCAGCAGAGTCGACAGCAACTATGGCTACACCTTC.

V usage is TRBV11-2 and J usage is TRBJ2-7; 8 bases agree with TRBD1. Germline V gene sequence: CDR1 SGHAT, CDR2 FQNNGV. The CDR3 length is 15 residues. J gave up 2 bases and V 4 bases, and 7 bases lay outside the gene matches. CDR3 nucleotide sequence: TGTGCCAGCAGCTCGACAGGGGACAGTACCTACGAGCAGTACTTC. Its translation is CASSSTGDSTYEQYF.

CDR3 sequence: CASSIGRGSYEQYF. CDR3 nucleotides: TGTGCCAGCAGTATAGGACGGGGCTCCTACGAGCAGTACTTC. The chain employs TRBV27 and TRBJ2-7; D is possibly TRBD2 (5 bases). Germline CDR1 and CDR2: MNHEY and SMNVEV (reference sequence). Trimming took 5 bases from V and 0 from J, leaving 11 bases between them. The CDR3 has 14 residues.

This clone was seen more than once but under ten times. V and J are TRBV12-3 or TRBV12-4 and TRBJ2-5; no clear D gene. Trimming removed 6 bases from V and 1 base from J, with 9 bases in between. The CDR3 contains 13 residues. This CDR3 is CASRLNGQETQYF. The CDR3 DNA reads TGTGCCAGCAGACTCAACGGCCAAGAGACCCAGTACTTC.

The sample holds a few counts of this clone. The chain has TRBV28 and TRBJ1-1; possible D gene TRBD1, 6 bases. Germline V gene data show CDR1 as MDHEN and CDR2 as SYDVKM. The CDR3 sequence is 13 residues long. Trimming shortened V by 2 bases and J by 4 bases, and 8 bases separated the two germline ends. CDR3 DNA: TGTGCCAGCAGTTTAGGACAGATCACTGAAGCTTTCTTT. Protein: CASSLGQITEAFF. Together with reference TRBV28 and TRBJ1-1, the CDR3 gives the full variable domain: DVKVTQSSRYLVKRTGEKVFLECVQDMDHENMFWYRQDPGLGLRLIYFSYDVKMKEKGDIPEGYSVSREKKERFSLILESASTNQTSMYLCASSLGQITEAFFGQGTRLTVV.

The CDR3 loop is CASSQSLRGYGYTF. The CDR3 DNA sequence: TGCGCCAGCAGCCAGTCCCTCCGGGGCTATGGCTACACCTTC. The V gene is TRBV5-1, the J gene TRBJ1-2; unclear D gene. V lost 4 bases and J lost 4, with 14 bases in between. The CDR3 extends over 14 amino acids. Germline lookup yields CDR1 SGHRS and CDR2 YFSETQ.

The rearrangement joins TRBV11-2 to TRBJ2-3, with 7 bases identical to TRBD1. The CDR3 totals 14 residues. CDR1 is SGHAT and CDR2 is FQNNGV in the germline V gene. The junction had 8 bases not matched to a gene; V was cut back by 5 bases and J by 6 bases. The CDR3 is CASSPYRGQDTQYF. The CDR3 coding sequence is TGTGCCAGCAGCCCCTACAGGGGTCAGGATACGCAGTATTTT.

The CDR3 DNA sequence: TGTGCCAGCAGCACGACTCGTAGCACAGATACGCAGTATTTT. Protein sequence: CASSTTRSTDTQYF. The rearrangement joins TRBV28 to TRBJ2-3; D is unresolved. CDR1 is MDHEN, CDR2 SYDVKM, per germline. CDR3 size: 14 residues. Between the trimmed V and J ends, which lost 6 bases and 0 bases, there was a span of 10 bases.

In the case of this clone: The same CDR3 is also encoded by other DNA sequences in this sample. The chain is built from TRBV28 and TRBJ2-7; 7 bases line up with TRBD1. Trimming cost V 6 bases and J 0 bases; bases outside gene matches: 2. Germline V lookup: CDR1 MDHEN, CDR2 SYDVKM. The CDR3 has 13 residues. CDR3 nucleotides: TGTGCCAGCAGGGGACAGAGCTCCTACGAGCAGTACTTC. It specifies CASRGQSSYEQYF.

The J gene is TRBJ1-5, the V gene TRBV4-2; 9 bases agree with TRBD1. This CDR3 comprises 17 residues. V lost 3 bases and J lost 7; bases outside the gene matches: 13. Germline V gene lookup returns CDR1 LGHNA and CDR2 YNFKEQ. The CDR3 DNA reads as TGTGCCAGCAGCCAGGAATACACAGGGGGCATCGGACAGCCCCAGCATTTT. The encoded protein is CASSQEYTGGIGQPQHF.

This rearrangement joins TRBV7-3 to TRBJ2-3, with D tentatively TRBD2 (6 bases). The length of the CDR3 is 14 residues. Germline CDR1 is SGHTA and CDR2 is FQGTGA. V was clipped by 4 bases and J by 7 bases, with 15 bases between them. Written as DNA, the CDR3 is TGTGCCAGCAGCTCCAACGGAGGGGTAAATACGCAGTATTTT. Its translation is CASSSNGGVNTQYF.